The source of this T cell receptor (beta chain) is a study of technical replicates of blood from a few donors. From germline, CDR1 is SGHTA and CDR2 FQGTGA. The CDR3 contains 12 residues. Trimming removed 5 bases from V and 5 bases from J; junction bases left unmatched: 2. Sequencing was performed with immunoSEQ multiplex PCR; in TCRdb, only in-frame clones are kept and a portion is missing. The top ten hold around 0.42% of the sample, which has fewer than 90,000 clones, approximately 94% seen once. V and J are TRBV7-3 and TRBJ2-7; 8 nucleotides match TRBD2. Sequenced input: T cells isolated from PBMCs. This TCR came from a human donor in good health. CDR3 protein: CASSPGGDEQYF. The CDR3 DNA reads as TGTGCCAGCAGCCCCGGGGGGGACGAGCAGTACTTC.